The 5 T cell receptor beta chains below all came from one sample that was sequenced in a study of blood T cell repertoires in COVID-19. The method was immunoSEQ multiplex PCR; TCRdb's version includes in-frame clones alone and lacks a portion of them. Altogether more than 200,000 clones are present, just over 85% being singletons, with the ten largest covering over 1.5%. Sequenced sample: PBMCs or T cells enriched from blood (not recorded which). The receptors were sampled from a man between 40 and 49 years old who had recovered from COVID-19.

The chain joins TRBV5-1 to TRBJ2-7; 13 positions agree with TRBD2. Germline trimming cut 3 bases from V and 5 bases from J; bases unmatched to any gene: 5. Germline CDR1 reads SGHRS; CDR2 reads YFSETQ. CDR3 length: 15 residues. CDR3 coding DNA: TGCGCCAGCAGCTCAGGACTAGCGGGAGCGGACGAGCAGTACTTC. This sequence encodes CASSSGLAGADEQYF.

The V and J genes are TRBV5-8 and TRBJ2-7, with TRBD2 matching 10 bases. The V and J ends lost 3 bases and 0 bases, in that order; junction bases with no gene match: 12. CDR1 and CDR2 from the germline V gene are SGHTS and YDEGEE. This CDR3 is 18 amino acids long. The CDR3 protein is CASSSYKIAGGSSYEQYF. Written as DNA, the CDR3 is TGTGCCAGCAGCTCATACAAAATAGCGGGGGGAAGCTCCTACGAGCAGTACTTC.

The chain couples TRBV18 to TRBJ2-7; 11 positions match TRBD1. V dropped 2 bases and J dropped 7; count of bases not matched to a gene: 7. Germline CDR1 is KGHSH and CDR2 is LQKENI. The CDR3 loop spans 15 amino acids. As DNA, the CDR3 is TGTGCCAGCTCACCAAATGGACAGGGGGCTCAAGAGCAGTACTTC. As protein: CASSPNGQGAQEQYF.

This clone showed up just a few times. The V call is TRBV30, the J call TRBJ2-2, with 7 nucleotides matching TRBD1. Germline CDR1 and CDR2: GTSNPN and SVGIG (reference sequence). The CDR3 sequence is 17 residues long. The J segment lost 1 base and the V segment lost 2 bases, leaving 10 bases of the junction unmatched. The CDR3 DNA sequence: TGTGCCTGGAGTAACCGGGACAGTCTAAGGAACACCGGGGAGCTGTTTTTT. Protein sequence: CAWSNRDSLRNTGELFF.

V gene TRBV18 combines with J gene TRBJ1-1; no firm D call. Germline V gene sequence: CDR1 KGHSH, CDR2 LQKENI. V lost 6 bases to trimming and J lost 0 bases, with 14 bases between them. This CDR3 is built from 15 residues. CDR3 nucleotides: TGTGCCAGCTCCCCCTCCTTCAGGCTGAACACTGAAGCTTTCTTT. This codes for CASSPSFRLNTEAFF.